This T cell receptor (beta chain) came from a study of Ad26.COV2.S vaccination and SARS-CoV-2 variants. Study results and caveats: Substantial post-vaccination breadth of spike-specific CD8+ and CD4+ T cell responses was reported. Placebo and vaccine recipients had non-spike TCR breadth that was similar.

Germline V lookup: CDR1 SGHNT, CDR2 YYREEE (reference sequence). Trimming took 4 bases from V and 4 from J, leaving 12 bases between them. The CDR3 has 13 residues. Clones were sequenced by immunoSEQ multiplex PCR, and TCRdb holds only the in-frame ones, with some missing. The data contain roughly 400,000 clones, around 89% of them singletons. This clone was seen a handful of times. Its antigen is not identified. Treatment in this sample: 15 to 20 received Ad26.COV2.S at low or high dose, single or two shots; about 5 received placebo; per-sample allocation not given. It was on day 63 after the first vaccine or placebo injection that samples were taken. This person who donated was an adult of 18-55 years in Boston. An Ad26 vector expressing Wuhan-strain SARS-CoV-2 spike constituted the vaccine.

The J gene is TRBJ2-7, the V gene TRBV5-4; D is tentatively TRBD1 or TRBD2 (5 bases each). This TCR was sampled from a person aged 18 to 59 who received the Ad26.COV2.S COVID-19 vaccine or a placebo. The sample consisted of peripheral blood, taken in a trial of Ad26.COV2.S vaccine versus placebo. CDR3: CASSSGQNYEQYF. The CDR3 DNA sequence: TGTGCCAGCAGCAGCGGACAAAATTACGAGCAGTACTTC.